The 24 T cell receptor beta chains below come from one sample, sequenced in a study of T cell repertoires in cytomegalovirus infection. Via MiXCR, TCRdb re-called the reads, giving one row per CDR3 protein. The profile shows around 490,000 distinct CDR3 sequences, around a quarter of them singletons. The sequencing input was PBMCs. These receptor sequences come from a human donor in good health (CMV status not recorded). Some clones in this sample may be carry-over from other donors' samples.

The chain carries TRBV19 and TRBJ2-5; no definite D call. Germline assignment: CDR1 LNHDA and CDR2 SQIVND (reference sequence). The CDR3 is made up of 14 amino acids. V dropped 9 bases and J dropped 2 bases, with 16 bases sitting between them. CDR3 protein: CASVISQLQETQYF. The CDR3 nucleotides read TGTGCCAGCGTAATAAGTCAACTACAAGAGACCCAGTACTTC.

This clonotype has a handful of counts. This chain joins TRBV7-9 and TRBJ1-1; D possibly corresponds to TRBD1 (5 bases). V was clipped by 2 bases and J by 4 bases, with 11 bases between them. The V gene's germline CDR1 is SEHNR and CDR2 FQNEAQ (reference sequence). The CDR3 contains 14 residues. CDR3 loop: CASSLSGESTEAFF. The DNA of the CDR3 is TGTGCCAGCAGCTTATCGGGGGAAAGCACTGAAGCTTTCTTT.

This chain uses TRBV28 with TRBJ2-5; 10 bases align to TRBD2. J was trimmed by 5 bases and V by 5 bases; bases with no gene match: 14. Germline CDR1 reads MDHEN; CDR2 reads SYDVKM. The CDR3 spans 17 residues. This CDR3 is CASSPMGLAGVRETQYF. CDR3 coding DNA: TGTGCCAGCAGTCCAATGGGGCTAGCGGGAGTCCGGGAGACCCAGTACTTC.

Many counts were recorded for this clonotype. The chain is built from TRBV7-8 and TRBJ2-3; D is ambiguous. This CDR3 contains 15 residues. Per the germline V gene, CDR1 is SGHVS and CDR2 is FQNEAQ. With 6 bases removed from V and 2 bases from J, the gap between germline ends came to 15 bases. CDR3 in amino acids: CASRAGMLYTDTQYF. For the CDR3, the DNA is TGTGCCAGCAGGGCTGGCATGCTCTACACAGATACGCAGTATTTT.

The count of this clonotype is one. V and J are TRBV30 and TRBJ2-3; 10 positions match TRBD2. The CDR3 length is 14 residues. Unmatched junction bases numbered 4, after V lost 5 bases and J lost 2 bases. Germline-derived CDR1 and CDR2 are GTSNPN and SVGIG (reference sequence). CDR3 nucleotide sequence: TGTGCCTGGGATAGCGGGAGGCTCACAGATACGCAGTATTTT. Translated, it gives CAWDSGRLTDTQYF.

Ten or more counts support this clonotype. The J gene is TRBJ2-1, the V gene TRBV6-5; D is perhaps TRBD1 (5 bases). V lost 8 bases, J lost 8 bases, and 10 bases lay in between. Germline lookup yields CDR1 MNHEY and CDR2 SVGAGI. This CDR3 comprises 11 residues. This CDR3 is CASHQGYEQFF. The CDR3 nucleotides read TGTGCCAGCCATCAGGGCTATGAGCAGTTCTTC.

The chain is built from TRBV13 and TRBJ2-2, with 8 positions matching TRBD2. The CDR3 loop spans 14 amino acids. Germline V lookup: CDR1 PRHDT, CDR2 FYEKMQ (reference sequence). V gave up 10 bases and J gave up 5 bases; unmatched junction bases: 9. The CDR3 DNA sequence: TGTGCCACGGGTCGAGCGGGAGTAACCGGGGAGCTGTTTTTT. Translating gives CATGRAGVTGELFF.

The table lists this clonotype with a few counts. This chain joins TRBV7-9 and TRBJ1-2; D is unresolved. The V and J ends lost 1 base and 7 bases respectively, with 19 bases between them. Germline assignment: CDR1 SEHNR and CDR2 FQNEAQ (reference sequence). The CDR3 has 16 amino acids. CDR3 sequence reads: CASSLDVIGRFGGYTF. CDR3 nucleotide sequence: TGTGCCAGCAGCTTAGACGTCATAGGGAGGTTCGGTGGCTACACCTTC.

Many counts were recorded for this clonotype. This chain joins TRBV6-1 and TRBJ2-5; 7 nucleotides align to TRBD1. CDR1 and CDR2 from the germline V gene are MNHNS and SASEGT. V was pared by 4 bases and J by 5 bases, with 7 bases of the junction left unmatched. CDR3 length: 14 amino acids. This chain's CDR3 is CASSVATGYETQYF. DNA of the CDR3: TGTGCCAGCAGTGTAGCGACAGGGTACGAGACCCAGTACTTC.

The rearrangement joins TRBV7-9 to TRBJ2-3, with a weak D call TRBD2 (6 bases). The CDR3 runs 14 residues. The V gene lost 7 bases and the J gene lost 6 bases, with 17 bases spanning the gap. CDR1 and CDR2 (germline): SEHNR, FQNEAQ (reference sequence). The CDR3 DNA reads TGTGCCAGCATAGGACGGGAGATGGTTGATACGCAGTATTTT. Amino acid sequence: CASIGREMVDTQYF.

This clonotype came up many times. The chain recombines TRBV7-2 with TRBJ2-3; TRBD2 matches at 10 bases. The CDR3 consists of 17 residues. The V and J ends lost 6 bases and 2 bases, in that order; junction bases with no gene match: 11. Germline CDR1 reads SGHTA; CDR2 reads FQGNSA. CDR3: CASRSPSGTSATDTQYF. In DNA form, the CDR3 reads TGTGCCAGCAGGTCCCCCTCCGGGACTAGCGCCACAGATACGCAGTATTTT.

The V call is TRBV10-3, the J call TRBJ1-6; 7 nucleotides align to TRBD1. Germline V gene sequence: CDR1 ENHRY, CDR2 SYGVKD. J lost 5 bases, V lost 5 bases, and 3 bases had no gene match. The length of the CDR3 is 14 residues. The CDR3 coding sequence is TGTGCCATCAGTCGGGACAGCAATAATTCACCCCTCCACTTT. Translated, it gives CAISRDSNNSPLHF.

This clonotype was counted only a few times. V gene TRBV7-6 combines with J gene TRBJ2-1; tentative D call: TRBD2 (6 bases). Germline V gives CDR1 SGHVS, CDR2 FNYEAQ. V lost 1 base and J 8 bases, leaving 12 bases between the germline ends. This CDR3 comprises 14 residues. CDR3 loop: CASSLDIGGDEQFF. CDR3 nucleotides: TGTGCCAGCAGCTTAGATATCGGAGGGGATGAGCAGTTCTTC.

The chain employs TRBV19 and TRBJ1-2; D uncertain. V was trimmed by 6 bases and J by 5 bases, leaving 10 bases between them. CDR3 size: 12 residues. Germline V lookup: CDR1 LNHDA, CDR2 SQIVND (reference sequence). DNA for the CDR3: TGTGCCAGTAGAATGACGGAGTATGGCTACACCTTC. As protein: CASRMTEYGYTF.

This clonotype was counted many times. The gene calls are TRBV7-4 and TRBJ2-7; no firm D call. Deletions cut 11 bases from V and 3 bases from J, with 20 bases between. From germline, CDR1 is SGHVT and CDR2 SQSDAQ. CDR3 size: 14 residues. The CDR3 nucleotides read TGTGCCCCCACCCGTTGGCACCCCTTCTACGAGCAGTACTTC. Amino acid sequence: CAPTRWHPFYEQYF.

The chain uses TRBV27 and TRBJ2-6; D might be TRBD1 (5 bases). The CDR3 is 14 residues long. Trimming took off 3 bases at V and 8 bases at J, with 11 bases between the two ends. Per germline, CDR1 MNHEY and CDR2 SMNVEV (reference sequence). CDR3 sequence reads: CASSLNRMTNVLTF. The CDR3 DNA sequence: TGTGCCAGCAGTTTGAACAGGATGACCAACGTCCTGACTTTC. The full variable domain, rest sourced from reference TRBV27 and TRBJ2-6, is EAQVTQNPRYLITVTGKKLTVTCSQNMNHEYMSWYRQDPGLGLRQIYYSMNVEVTDKGDVPEGYKVSRKEKRNFPLILESPSPNQTSLYFCASSLNRMTNVLTFGAGSRLTVL.

V and J are TRBV19 and TRBJ1-4; 10 positions agree with TRBD1. Unmatched junction bases numbered 2, after V lost 7 bases and J lost 6 bases. CDR3 length: 13 residues. Germline V gene data show CDR1 as LNHDA and CDR2 as SQIVND (reference sequence). CDR3 loop: CASTGTGDEKLFF. CDR3 nucleotide sequence: TGTGCCAGTACCGGGACAGGGGATGAAAAACTGTTTTTT.

The chain recombines TRBV10-3 with TRBJ2-7, with 11 bases lining up with TRBD2. Germline-derived CDR1 and CDR2 are ENHRY and SYGVKD. V was clipped by 11 bases and J by 5 bases; unmatched bases: 23. This CDR3 is 18 amino acids long. Here the CDR3 reads CAGLGNSGRASFRDEQYV. CDR3 bases: TGTGCCGGCCTGGGGAATAGCGGGAGGGCCTCGTTTCGAGACGAGCAGTACGTC.

This clonotype was picked up a small number of times. J is TRBJ2-1 and V is TRBV7-8, with TRBD2 matching over 8 bases. There are 15 residues in the CDR3. Looked up from germline, CDR1 is SGHVS and CDR2 is FQNEAQ. The J segment lost 7 bases and the V segment lost 1 base, leaving 6 bases of the junction unmatched. The CDR3 sequence: CASSLDSGRKNEQFF. CDR3 DNA: TGTGCCAGCAGCTTAGACAGCGGGAGAAAGAATGAGCAGTTCTTC.

This clonotype was detected many times. This sequence joins TRBV7-8 and TRBJ1-1; 9 bases align to TRBD1. V dropped 5 bases and J dropped 0; count of bases not matched to a gene: 4. CDR1 and CDR2 (germline): SGHVS, FQNEAQ. The CDR3 has 15 residues. CDR3 loop: CASSKGQGLNTEAFF. In nucleotides, the CDR3 is TGTGCCAGCAGCAAGGGACAGGGTCTGAACACTGAAGCTTTCTTT.

This clonotype was detected ten times or more. The chain joins TRBV7-2 to TRBJ1-5; D unresolved. The CDR3 has 14 residues. V lost 3 bases and J lost 7, with 13 bases in between. Germline loops: CDR1 SGHTA, CDR2 FQGNSA. The CDR3 sequence is CASSLDGVGQPQHF. CDR3 sequence (DNA): TGTGCCAGCAGCTTGGATGGTGTCGGACAGCCCCAGCATTTT.

This sequence joins TRBV18 and TRBJ2-2, with D unresolved. Germline CDR1 KGHSH, CDR2 LQKENI. V lost 1 base and J 2 bases, leaving 8 bases between the germline ends. The CDR3 length is 15 residues. CDR3 sequence: CASSPQNGNTGELFF. The DNA of the CDR3 is TGTGCCAGCTCACCACAGAACGGTAACACCGGGGAGCTGTTTTTT.

This clonotype came up a few times. The J gene is TRBJ2-1, the V gene TRBV24-1; 7 bases agree with TRBD2. The junction had 10 bases not matched to a gene; V was cut back by 4 bases and J by 5 bases. Germline CDR1 KGHDR, CDR2 SFDVKD. The CDR3 extends over 16 amino acids. The CDR3 spells CATSDPLASGDNEQFF. CDR3 coding DNA: TGTGCCACCAGTGACCCTCTGGCTAGCGGTGACAATGAGCAGTTCTTC.

The chain has TRBV28 and TRBJ1-5, with TRBD1 identical over 9 bases. J gave up 2 bases and V 5 bases, and 7 bases lay outside the gene matches. This CDR3 has 16 residues. Germline V gene data show CDR1 as MDHEN and CDR2 as SYDVKM. The CDR3 reads CASSPGTGLRNQPQHF. The CDR3 DNA reads TGTGCCAGCAGTCCCGGGACAGGGTTGCGCAATCAGCCCCAGCATTTT.